The present T cell receptor beta chain was sequenced within a study of blood T cell repertoires in COVID-19. Per the study methods: Estimation of nucleated cell counts was performed using reference gene primer amplification. Profiled with immunoSEQ multiplex PCR; TCRdb holds only in-frame clones, not every one. V, J and clone size are those of that table, while D and trimming were read from the DNA. The data contain some 530,000 clones, 80% to 90% of them singletons. Among Cohort 3 donors, those recovered had two negative PCRs, clearance, or symptom resolution. V lost 0 bases, J lost 0 bases, and 11 bases lay in between. The CDR3 runs 15 residues. The V gene's germline CDR1 is SQVTM and CDR2 ANQGSEA.

This TCR derives from a woman aged 55-69 years who had recovered from COVID-19. This chain uses TRBV29-1 with TRBJ2-5; tentative D call: TRBD1 (6 bases). The sequenced sample was PBMCs or T cells enriched from blood (not recorded which). The CDR3 sequence is CSVEEGHLYQETQYF. Written as DNA, the CDR3 is TGCAGCGTTGAAGAGGGACACTTGTACCAAGAGACCCAGTACTTC.